This is a list of T cell receptor beta chains from one sample in a study of beta chain features in type 1 diabetes. The table came from immunoSEQ multiplex PCR; TCRdb's copy has only in-frame clones and leaves some out. The sample lists nearly 350,000 clones, 8% seen once, with 0.44% in the top ten. The sample taken for sequencing was central memory CD4+ T cells from blood. The receptors derive from a woman aged 18-29 years in good health. Both conserved end residues are part of each CDR3. A D gene is named only where the DNA matches it firmly. Expanded clones are given a class, and other clones once, few, many or no size at all.

V	D	J	size	length	CDR3	DNA
TRBV6-5	NA	TRBJ1-2	few	13	CASSLQGAYGYTF	TGTGCCAGCAGTTTACAGGGTGCTTATGGCTACACCTTC
TRBV28	TRBD1	TRBJ1-1	few	14	CASSPGGINTEAFF	TGTGCCAGCAGTCCAGGGGGAATTAACACTGAAGCTTTCTTT
TRBV10-3	NA	TRBJ1-3	few	17	CAIRPGQGESSGNTIYF	TGTGCCATCAGGCCGGGGCAGGGAGAGAGCTCTGGAAACACCATATATTTT
TRBV28	NA	TRBJ1-2	NA	14	CASGGWGGDYGYTF	TGTGCCAGCGGAGGATGGGGCGGGGACTATGGCTACACCTTC
TRBV9	TRBD1	TRBJ2-1	few	16	CASSVVGTGGGNEQFF	TGTGCCAGCAGCGTAGTTGGTACAGGGGGAGGCAATGAGCAGTTCTTC
TRBV4-2	NA	TRBJ2-1	NA	15	CASQVSLSVINEQFF	TGTGCCAGCCAGGTTTCCTTGAGCGTTATAAATGAGCAGTTCTTC
TRBV27	TRBD1	TRBJ1-5	few	16	CASRPVLGQGGQPQHF	TGTGCCAGCAGGCCAGTACTCGGACAGGGCGGTCAGCCCCAGCATTTT
TRBV7-2	NA	TRBJ2-3	many	17	CASSLALLGLSTDTQYF	TGTGCCAGCAGCTTAGCGCTACTAGGACTAAGCACAGATACGCAGTATTTT
TRBV27	NA	TRBJ1-5	NA	13	CASSFRSNQPQHF	TGTGCCAGCAGTTTCCGCAGCAATCAGCCCCAGCATTTT
TRBV13	NA	TRBJ2-1	few	14	CASRSSFTYNEQFF	TGTGCCAGCAGAAGCAGCTTTACCTACAATGAGCAGTTCTTC
TRBV2	TRBD1	TRBJ1-2	NA	15	CASSPTRTGLFGYTF	TGTGCCAGCAGTCCTACCCGGACAGGGCTGTTTGGCTACACCTTC
TRBV7-6	NA	TRBJ1-3	NA	15	CASTPGTHSGNTIYF	TGTGCCAGCACCCCTGGTACCCACTCTGGAAACACCATATATTTT
TRBV4-2	NA	TRBJ2-7	few	14	CASSQERHSYEQYF	TGTGCCAGCAGCCAAGAGCGGCACTCCTACGAGCAGTACTTC
TRBV4-3	NA	TRBJ2-7	NA	16	CASSRETGGFAYEQYF	TGCGCCAGCAGCCGCGAGACAGGCGGGTTTGCCTACGAGCAGTACTTC
TRBV19	TRBD2	TRBJ2-3	few	13	CASEAGGTDTQYF	TGTGCCTCGGAAGCGGGAGGCACAGATACGCAGTATTTT
TRBV29-1	NA	TRBJ2-7	few	11	CSVAQNYEQYF	TGCAGCGTTGCACAAAACTACGAGCAGTACTTC
TRBV7-2	NA	TRBJ2-5	few	13	CASSLRFGETQYF	TGTGCCAGCAGCTTACGCTTTGGGGAGACCCAGTACTTC
TRBV4-2	NA	TRBJ2-3	many	16	CASSQGVATSTDTQYF	TGTGCCAGCAGCCAAGGGGTAGCGACTAGCACAGATACGCAGTATTTT
TRBV7-9	TRBD1	TRBJ2-5	few	13	CASLGTGGQTQYF	TGTGCCAGCTTAGGGACAGGGGGCCAGACCCAGTACTTC
TRBV10-2	TRBD1	TRBJ1-1	few	14	CASSQDRVYTEAFF	TGCGCCAGCAGTCAGGACAGGGTTTACACTGAAGCTTTCTTT
TRBV5-4	TRBD1	TRBJ1-2	NA	14	CASSLGTGDYGYTF	TGTGCCAGCAGCTTGGGGACAGGTGACTATGGCTACACCTTC
TRBV18	TRBD1	TRBJ2-7	few	16	CASSPMAGGFTYEQYF	TGTGCCAGCTCACCGATGGCAGGGGGCTTTACCTACGAGCAGTACTTC
TRBV2	NA	TRBJ1-3	few	11	CASSEDLYLYF	TGTGCCAGCAGTGAAGATCTTTATTTATATTTT
TRBV18	NA	TRBJ2-6	NA	16	CASSKSISSGANVLTF	TGTGCCAGCTCGAAGTCCATTAGCTCTGGGGCCAACGTCCTGACTTTC
TRBV4-2	NA	TRBJ2-7	NA	18	CASSQDTAGTLVSYEQYF	TGTGCCAGCAGCCAAGATACGGCAGGAACTTTAGTTTCCTACGAGCAGTACTTC
TRBV5-6	NA	TRBJ1-4	many	15	CASSLGTDDDEKLFF	TGTGCCAGCAGCTTGGGAACAGATGACGATGAAAAACTGTTTTTT
TRBV5-6	NA	TRBJ2-5	many	14	CASSRDILQETQYF	TGTGCCAGCAGCCGGGACATTCTCCAAGAGACCCAGTACTTC
TRBV7-2	NA	TRBJ1-4	NA	15	CASSLLPGFDEKLFF	TGTGCCAGCAGCTTACTCCCCGGCTTCGATGAAAAACTGTTTTTT
TRBV2	NA	TRBJ2-5	NA	10	CASRSKTQYF	TGTGCCAGCAGATCAAAGACCCAGTACTTC
TRBV18	NA	TRBJ2-1	few	13	CASAPRANNEQFF	TGTGCCAGCGCACCCCGGGCCAACAATGAGCAGTTCTTC
TRBV10-1	TRBD2	TRBJ2-5	few	18	CASSGSTSGRAVQETQYF	TGCGCCAGCAGTGGGTCGACTAGCGGGAGAGCCGTCCAAGAGACCCAGTACTTC